Reported below is one T cell receptor beta chain. Its recognized antigen is unknown. No much larger clone is present one base from it, and per-base qualities are unavailable. TCRbeta CDR3 regions were amplified from genomic DNA using the immunoSEQ Assay, a bias-controlled multiplex PCR. The paper's data handling went like this. The number of nucleated cells in each sample was estimated from the amplification of reference gene primers within the assay. To quantify the absolute abundance of each unique TCRbeta CDR3 rearrangement, sequence reads were collapsed and filtered. Productive Simpson clonality was computed per sample as the square root of Simpson's diversity index over productive rearrangements. As stored in TCRdb, this immuneACCESS dataset retains in-frame rearrangements with V and J assigned. A fraction of the clones does not appear; measured against another copy, unresolved V genes explain less than half of the discrepancy, and the remainder lacks a known reason. V, J and clone size were drawn from that table, and D and trimming were deduced from the DNA. This sample gives about 190,000 clones in total; roughly four fifths of them show up just once. The ten top clones hold about 13% of the sample.

The data derive from a study of blood T cell repertoires in COVID-19 (dated by TCRdb to about 2020). For context, the study as a whole: The collaborator samples originated in the United States, Italy and Spain and spanned the acute and convalescent phases of COVID-19. Where available, HLA class I and class II types were taken from metadata supplied by the sample provider and were not determined by assay-based typing. Samples came from the ongoing ImmuneRACE study (first 160 participants) plus 1,254 subjects from 6 global collaborators. The dataset comprised deeply sampled blood TCRbeta repertoires from subjects exposed to, actively infected with, or recovered from COVID-19. The material from the prospective study consisted of cDNA or gDNA derived from T cells, B-cell-depleted T cells, or PBMCs. A de-identified subject ID, COVID-19 status, age in years and sex were almost always included in the sample metadata. The repertoires were made available in a free public database intended to serve as a resource for research on the immune response to SARS-CoV-2.

Results and caveats for the whole study, not just this receptor: The amount of clinical and demographic metadata varied by source and participant and was provided uncurated.

Another Seattle source contributed samples from volunteer blood donors who had recovered from COVID-19. Collaborating institutions collected whole blood in K2EDTA tubes following their own protocols. Collaborator samples were shipped for TCRbeta analysis as frozen whole blood, isolated PBMCs, or DNA extracted from either sample type. The V end loses 6 bases and the J end loses 6 bases, and a stretch of 12 bases separates them. Its CDR3 holds 11 amino acids, cysteine through phenylalanine. CDR3 DNA only is kept here, 33 bases in frame from base 1. Per the germline V gene (reference sequence), DFQATT is the CDR1 and SNEGSKA is the CDR2.

The sequenced material came from peripheral blood. This sequence was found in a man aged 50-59 years who had recovered from COVID-19. Recombination linked TRBV20-1 to TRBJ2-7; the D gene is perhaps TRBD1, from 5 matching bases. The sequenced DNA: TGCAGTGCCGGACAAGTTGGCGAGCAGTACTTC. Protein translation: CSAGQVGEQYF.